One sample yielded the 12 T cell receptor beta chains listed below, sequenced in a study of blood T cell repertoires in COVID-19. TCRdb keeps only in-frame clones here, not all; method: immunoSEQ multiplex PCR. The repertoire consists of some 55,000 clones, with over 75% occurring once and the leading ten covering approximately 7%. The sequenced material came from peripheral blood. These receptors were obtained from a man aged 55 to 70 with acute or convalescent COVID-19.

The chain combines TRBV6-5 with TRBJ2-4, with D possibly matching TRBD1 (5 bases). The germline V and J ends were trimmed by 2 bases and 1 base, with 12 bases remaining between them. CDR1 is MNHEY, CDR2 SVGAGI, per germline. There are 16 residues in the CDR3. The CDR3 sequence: CASSYLQGTAKNIQYF. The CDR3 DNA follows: TGTGCCAGCAGTTACCTTCAGGGCACCGCCAAAAACATTCAGTACTTC.

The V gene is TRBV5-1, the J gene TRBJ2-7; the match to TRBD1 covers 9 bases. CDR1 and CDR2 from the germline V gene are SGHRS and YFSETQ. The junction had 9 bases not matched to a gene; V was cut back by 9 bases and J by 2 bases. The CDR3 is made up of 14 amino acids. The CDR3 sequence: CATAAGTGPYEQYF. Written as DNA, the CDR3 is TGCGCCACCGCGGCCGGGACAGGGCCCTACGAGCAGTACTTC.

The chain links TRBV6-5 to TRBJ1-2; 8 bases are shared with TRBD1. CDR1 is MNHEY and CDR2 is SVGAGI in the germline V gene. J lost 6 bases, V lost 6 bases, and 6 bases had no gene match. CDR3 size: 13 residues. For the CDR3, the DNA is TGTGCCAGCAGAGTGACAGGGGAGCATGGCTACACCTTC. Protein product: CASRVTGEHGYTF.

CDR3 in amino acids: CASSESQGEDYGYTF. The CDR3 DNA follows: TGTGCCAGCAGCGAATCCCAGGGGGAGGACTATGGCTACACCTTC. V gene TRBV9 combines with J gene TRBJ1-2; 7 positions match TRBD1. Germline CDR1 reads SGDLS; CDR2 reads YYNGEE. The CDR3 sequence is 15 residues long. Trimming at V came to 3 bases and at J to 3 bases, leaving 8 bases not matched to a gene.

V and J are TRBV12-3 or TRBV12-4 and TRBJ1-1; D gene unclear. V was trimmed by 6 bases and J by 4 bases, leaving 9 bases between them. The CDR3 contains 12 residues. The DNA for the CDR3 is TGTGCCAGCAGGTCGGCGGGCACTGAAGCTTTCTTT. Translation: CASRSAGTEAFF.

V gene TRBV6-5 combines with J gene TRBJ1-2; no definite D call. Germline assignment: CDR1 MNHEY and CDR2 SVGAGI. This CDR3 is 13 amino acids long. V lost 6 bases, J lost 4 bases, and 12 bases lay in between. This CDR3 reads CASRREVAYGYTF. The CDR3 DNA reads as TGTGCCAGCAGGCGGGAAGTAGCCTATGGCTACACCTTC.

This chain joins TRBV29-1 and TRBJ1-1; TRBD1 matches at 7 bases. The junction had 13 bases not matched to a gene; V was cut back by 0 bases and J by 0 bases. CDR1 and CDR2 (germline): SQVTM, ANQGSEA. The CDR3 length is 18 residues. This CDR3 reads CSVEDPDRASWMNTEAFF. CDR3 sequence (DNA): TGCAGCGTTGAAGATCCTGACAGGGCCTCTTGGATGAACACTGAAGCTTTCTTT.

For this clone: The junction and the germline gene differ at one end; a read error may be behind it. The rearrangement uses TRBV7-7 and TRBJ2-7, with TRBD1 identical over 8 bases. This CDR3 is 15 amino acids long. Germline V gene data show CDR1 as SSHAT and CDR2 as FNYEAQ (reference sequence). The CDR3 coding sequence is TGTGCTAGCAGCATCAGAGTACAGGGGGGCAGCGAGCAGTACTTC. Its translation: CASSIRVQGGSEQYF.

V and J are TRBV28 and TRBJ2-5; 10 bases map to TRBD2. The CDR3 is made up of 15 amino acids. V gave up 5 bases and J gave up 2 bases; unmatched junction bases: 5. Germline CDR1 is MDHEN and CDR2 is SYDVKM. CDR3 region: CASSGSGGPQETQYF. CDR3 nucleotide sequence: TGTGCCAGCAGTGGTAGCGGGGGGCCTCAAGAGACCCAGTACTTC.

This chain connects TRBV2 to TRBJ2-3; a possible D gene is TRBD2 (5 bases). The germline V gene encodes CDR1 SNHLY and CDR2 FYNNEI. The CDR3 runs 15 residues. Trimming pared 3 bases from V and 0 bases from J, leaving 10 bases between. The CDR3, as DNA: TGTGCCAGCAGTGAGAGGACTTCTAGCACAGATACGCAGTATTTT. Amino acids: CASSERTSSTDTQYF. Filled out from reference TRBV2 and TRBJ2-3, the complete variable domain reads EPEVTQTPSHQVTQMGQEVILRCVPISNHLYFYWYRQILGQKVEFLVSFYNNEISEKSEIFDDQFSVERPDGSNFTLKIRSTKLEDSAMYFCASSERTSSTDTQYFGPGTRLTVL.

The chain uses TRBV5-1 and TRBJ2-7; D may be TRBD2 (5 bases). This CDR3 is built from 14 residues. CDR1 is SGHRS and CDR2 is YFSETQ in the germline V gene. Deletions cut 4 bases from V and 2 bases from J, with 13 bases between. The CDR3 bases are TGCGCCAGCAGCCCAGGAGGATTTACCTACGAGCAGTACTTC. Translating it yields CASSPGGFTYEQYF.

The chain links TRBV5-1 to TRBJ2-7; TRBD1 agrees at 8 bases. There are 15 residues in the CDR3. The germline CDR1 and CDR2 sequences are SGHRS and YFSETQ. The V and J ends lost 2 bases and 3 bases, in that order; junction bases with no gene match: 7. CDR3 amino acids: CASSLEAGGFYEQYF. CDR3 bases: TGCGCCAGCAGCTTAGAGGCAGGGGGCTTCTACGAGCAGTACTTC.